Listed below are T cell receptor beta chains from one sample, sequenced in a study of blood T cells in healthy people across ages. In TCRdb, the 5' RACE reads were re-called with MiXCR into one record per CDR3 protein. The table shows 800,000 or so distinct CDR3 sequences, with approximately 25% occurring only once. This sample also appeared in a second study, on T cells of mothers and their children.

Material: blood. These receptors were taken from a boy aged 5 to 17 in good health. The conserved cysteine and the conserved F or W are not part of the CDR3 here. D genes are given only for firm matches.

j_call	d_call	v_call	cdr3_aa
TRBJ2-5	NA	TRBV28	ASSLKGYYQETQY
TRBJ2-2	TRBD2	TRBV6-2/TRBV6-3	ASSYQSTSGPSTGELF
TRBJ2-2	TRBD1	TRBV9	ASSVAGQRTGELF
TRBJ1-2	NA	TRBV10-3	AISDTDLRGYT
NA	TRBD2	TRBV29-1	SVEAGGPVYEQY
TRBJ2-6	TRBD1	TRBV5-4	ASSSNRGRAGANVLT
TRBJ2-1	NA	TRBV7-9	ASDTAAYNEQF
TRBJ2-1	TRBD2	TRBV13	ASSSSGLAIYNEQF
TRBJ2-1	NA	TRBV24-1	ATSVSASNEQF
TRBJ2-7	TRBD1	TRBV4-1	ASSNYPGQALYEQY
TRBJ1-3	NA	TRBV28	ASSLTIQGAGNTIY
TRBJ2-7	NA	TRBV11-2	ASRTVAVSYEQY
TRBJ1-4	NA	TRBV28	ASSPQTPWGKLF
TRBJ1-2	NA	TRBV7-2	ASSPDLFSYGYT
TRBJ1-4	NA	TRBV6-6	ASSYSSTGKLF
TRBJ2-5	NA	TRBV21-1	ASSSIPTETQY
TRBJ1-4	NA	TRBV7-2	ASSLGAREKLF
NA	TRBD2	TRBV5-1	ASSLGTSGYVSYEQY
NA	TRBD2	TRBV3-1	ASSPPLAGVGNEQF
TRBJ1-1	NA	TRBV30	AWRHRVGEAF
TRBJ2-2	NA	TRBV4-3	ASSPLGGSVTGELF
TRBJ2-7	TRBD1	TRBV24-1	ATSGGQGSYEQY
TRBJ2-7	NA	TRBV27	ASRERELYEQY
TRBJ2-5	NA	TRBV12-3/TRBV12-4	ASSPQSNLGETQY
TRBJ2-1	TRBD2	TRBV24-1	ATSGSLAEAYNEQF
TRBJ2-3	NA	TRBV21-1	ASSKASLAGMGITDTQY
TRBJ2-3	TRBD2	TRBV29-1	SVEVPGGGTDTQY
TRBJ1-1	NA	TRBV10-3	AISESYSENTEAF
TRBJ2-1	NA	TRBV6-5	ASSYSGIYNEQF
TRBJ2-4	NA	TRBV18	ASSPGEQLH
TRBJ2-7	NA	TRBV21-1	ASSKRDQNSYEQY
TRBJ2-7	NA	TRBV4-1	ASTTIYGSSYEQY
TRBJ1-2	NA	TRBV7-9	ASSLVDAYYGYT
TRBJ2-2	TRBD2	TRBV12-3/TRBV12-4	ASSLAGVGTGELF
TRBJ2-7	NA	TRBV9	ASSERWETYEQY
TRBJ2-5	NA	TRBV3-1	ASSQQSETQY
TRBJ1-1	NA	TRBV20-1	SARDWIMNTEAF
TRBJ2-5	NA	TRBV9	ASSKDMAGTQY
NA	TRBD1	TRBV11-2	ASSSLRWDRGLIFSSAPYEQY
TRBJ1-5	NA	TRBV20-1	SASSGGNQPQH
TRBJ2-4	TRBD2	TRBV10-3	AISDPGLAGAIQY
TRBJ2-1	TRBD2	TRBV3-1	ASSHQLAGPYNEQS
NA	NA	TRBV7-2	ASSSPLEDEQY
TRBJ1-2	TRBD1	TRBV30	AWLTGTGGFYNGYT
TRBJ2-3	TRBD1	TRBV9	ASSAGTDTDTQY
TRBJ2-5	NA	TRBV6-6	ASSYSSTQY
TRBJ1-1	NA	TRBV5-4	ASSGDGNLNTEAF
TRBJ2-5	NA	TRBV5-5	ASSLLARETQY
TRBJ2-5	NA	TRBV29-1	SVLQSGSIPQY
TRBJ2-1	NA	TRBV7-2	ASSLSGMGNNEQF
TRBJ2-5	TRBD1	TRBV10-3	VISEGWTGGFETQY
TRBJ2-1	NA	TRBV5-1	ASSDSWRNNEQF
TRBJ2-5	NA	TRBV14	ASSGSADQETQY
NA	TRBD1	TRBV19	ASSPRDRGRNEQY
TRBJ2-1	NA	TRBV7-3	ASSLTVGPPNNEQF
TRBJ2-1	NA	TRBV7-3	ASSLTGGTAYNEQF
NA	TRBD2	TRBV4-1	ASSQLAGGTAYEQY
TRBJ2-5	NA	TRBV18	ASSPRSKTQY
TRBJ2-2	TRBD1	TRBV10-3	AISSRTGRYTGELF
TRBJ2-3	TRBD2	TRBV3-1	ASSSLAGGPGTDTQY